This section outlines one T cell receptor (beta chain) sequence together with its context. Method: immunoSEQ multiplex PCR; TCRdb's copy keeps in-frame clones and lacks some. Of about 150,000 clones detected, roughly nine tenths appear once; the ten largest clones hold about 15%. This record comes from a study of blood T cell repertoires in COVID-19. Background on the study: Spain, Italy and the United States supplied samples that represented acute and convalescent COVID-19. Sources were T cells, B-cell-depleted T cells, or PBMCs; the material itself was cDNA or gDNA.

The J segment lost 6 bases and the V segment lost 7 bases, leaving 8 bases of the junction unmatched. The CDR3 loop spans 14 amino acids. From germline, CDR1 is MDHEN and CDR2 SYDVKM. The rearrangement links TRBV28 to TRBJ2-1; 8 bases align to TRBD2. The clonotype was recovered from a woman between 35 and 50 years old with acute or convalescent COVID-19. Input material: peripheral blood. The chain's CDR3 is CASTRASGFNEQFF. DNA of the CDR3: TGTGCCAGCACTCGGGCTAGCGGGTTCAATGAGCAGTTCTTC. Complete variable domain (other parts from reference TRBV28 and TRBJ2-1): DVKVTQSSRYLVKRTGEKVFLECVQDMDHENMFWYRQDPGLGLRLIYFSYDVKMKEKGDIPEGYSVSREKKERFSLILESASTNQTSMYLCASTRASGFNEQFFGPGTRLTVL.